A single T cell receptor beta chain is shown here with its context. This entry belongs to a study of blood T cell repertoires in COVID-19. This CDR3 contains 14 residues. Trimming shortened V by 2 bases and J by 4 bases, and 12 bases separated the two germline ends. Germline-derived CDR1 and CDR2 are SGHRS and YFSETQ. Per the authors' pipeline: Amplifying reference gene primers gave estimates of nucleated cell counts. The data were produced by immunoSEQ multiplex PCR, yet TCRdb's version contains in-frame clones alone and is incomplete. D and trimming were read from the DNA, whereas the V and J calls and clone size are those reported in that table. Of about 170,000 clones listed, about 87% are singletons.

The chain is built from TRBV5-1 and TRBJ1-2; possible D gene TRBD1, 5 bases. The sample comprised peripheral blood. This TCR was sampled from a woman of 80 years or more with COVID-19, enrolled during active disease. Written as DNA, the CDR3 is TGCGCCAGCAGCTTAGGGGATCCTCTCTATGGCTACACCTTC. Protein: CASSLGDPLYGYTF.